The clone carrying this T cell receptor (beta chain) was observed a handful of times. Its antigen is not known. The data derive from a study of Graves' ophthalmopathy and Graves' hyperthyroidism. As the template, RNA transcripts were used to amplify TCR beta CDR3 regions. HTBI primers were employed in first-round RT-PCR, then a second-round multiplex PCR followed. Via MiXCR, TCRdb re-called the multiplex PCR reads, giving one row per CDR3 protein. The sample lists hundreds of thousands of distinct CDR3 sequences, about 41% occurring once. This CDR3 spans 16 amino acids. V was clipped by 4 bases and J by 4 bases; unmatched bases: 10. The germline gives CDR1 SGHKS, CDR2 YYEKEE (reference sequence). Study results and caveats: Blood shared most expanded thyroid clonotypes above 0.001 frequency.

Exclusion applied to patients with other autoimmune diseases, uncontrolled infections, pregnancy or lactation. The J gene is TRBJ2-5, the V gene TRBV5-5; TRBD2 matches at 10 bases. Sequencing was performed on peripheral blood. This clonotype was sampled from an adult man with Graves' ophthalmopathy. The CDR3 sequence is CASSPRLAGALETQYF. The CDR3 DNA reads as TGTGCCAGCAGCCCTCGCCTAGCGGGAGCCTTAGAGACCCAGTACTTC.